These 30 T cell receptor beta chains share one sample of origin, sequenced in a study of control samples from healthy donors and cancer patients. Data came from immunoSEQ multiplex PCR; TCRdb stores just in-frame clones and leaves some out. The table has some 130,000 clones, 75% to 95% seen once. The specimen sequenced was blood. The receptor set was obtained from a man aged 35 to 55 in good health.

This clone was recorded only once. This chain uses TRBV5-1 with TRBJ1-2; TRBD1 agrees at 7 bases. CDR3 length: 16 residues. Germline values: CDR1 SGHRS, CDR2 YFSETQ. J was trimmed by 3 bases and V by 4 bases; bases with no gene match: 12. Written as DNA, the CDR3 is TGCGCCAGCAGCCGCTCACCGGGACAGCGCCACTATGGCTACACCTTC. It translates to CASSRSPGQRHYGYTF.

The rearrangement uses TRBV7-8 and TRBJ2-5, with D possibly matching TRBD1 (6 bases). The CDR3 loop spans 15 amino acids. Trimming stripped 3 bases from V and 5 bases from J, with 16 bases between. Germline V CDR1 and CDR2: SGHVS, FQNEAQ. For the CDR3, the DNA is TGTGCCAGCAGCTTGAAGCCCAGGGGCGGGGAGACCCAGTACTTC. It encodes CASSLKPRGGETQYF. The full variable domain, completed using reference TRBV7-8 and TRBJ2-5, is GAGVSQSPRYKVAKRGQDVALRCDPISGHVSLFWYQQALGQGPEFLTYFQNEAQLDKSGLPSDRFFAERPEGSVSTLKIQRTQQEDSAVYLCASSLKPRGGETQYFGPGTRLLVL.

The DNA for the CDR3 is TGCGCCAGCAGCTTGATGAGGGACAGTTACAACTATGGCTACACCTTC. It codes for CASSLMRDSYNYGYTF. The chain uses TRBV5-1 and TRBJ1-2; 7 bases agree with TRBD1. The CDR3 consists of 16 residues. CDR1 is SGHRS and CDR2 is YFSETQ in the germline V gene. Trimming took 1 base from V and 2 from J; bases not matched to a gene: 8. Full variable domain (remainder filled in from reference TRBV5-1 and TRBJ1-2): KAGVTQTPRYLIKTRGQQVTLSCSPISGHRSVSWYQQTPGQGLQFLFEYFSETQRNKGNFPGRFSGRQFSNSRSEMNVSTLELGDSALYLCASSLMRDSYNYGYTFGSGTRLTVV.

This chain connects TRBV9 to TRBJ2-1; 7 nucleotides match TRBD1. The CDR3 totals 14 residues. The V gene end was trimmed by 4 bases and the J gene end by 15 bases; junction bases not matched to a gene: 16. CDR1 is SGDLS, CDR2 YYNGEE, per germline. The CDR3 DNA sequence: TGTGCCAGCAGCCCGAATGTAAGGGACAGAAAGGGGTTCTTC. Its translation is CASSPNVRDRKGFF.

This chain joins TRBV11-2 and TRBJ2-7; TRBD2 might be the D (7 bases). V shed 6 bases and J shed 8 bases, with 20 bases lying between them. The CDR3 covers 14 residues. Germline V CDR1 and CDR2: SGHAT, FQNNGV. The CDR3 DNA follows: TGTGCCAGCAGGGGGGGCGGGAGCGCCCTGAAGCAGTACTTC. Translation gives CASRGGGSALKQYF.

This clone was detected a few times. The chain links TRBV24-1 to TRBJ1-1; TRBD1 might be the D (5 bases). CDR1 and CDR2 from the germline V gene are KGHDR and SFDVKD. CDR3 length: 11 residues. Trimming shortened V by 10 bases and J by 8 bases, and 13 bases separated the two germline ends. As DNA, the CDR3 is TGTGCCACGAGGAGGGGAGAGGAAGCTTTCTTT. Translating gives CATRRGEEAFF.

This clone showed up just a few times. The chain couples TRBV24-1 to TRBJ1-2; 9 bases align to TRBD1. J was trimmed by 7 bases and V by 2 bases; bases with no gene match: 7. The germline V gene encodes CDR1 KGHDR and CDR2 SFDVKD. The CDR3 covers 15 residues. The CDR3, as DNA: TGTGCCACCAGTGATTGGAGACAGGGGGAGGGTGGCTACACCTTC. Protein sequence: CATSDWRQGEGGYTF.

The chain recombines TRBV12-3 or TRBV12-4 with TRBJ1-6, with no clear D. V gave up 7 bases and J gave up 13 bases, with 14 bases separating them. The CDR3 is 12 residues long. CDR3 amino acids: CASKAPRRPLHF. CDR3 sequence (DNA): TGTGCCAGCAAGGCCCCCCGTAGGCCCCTCCACTTT.

V and J are TRBV7-8 and TRBJ1-1; TRBD1 aligns across 8 bases. Germline assignment: CDR1 SGHVS and CDR2 FQNEAQ. V lost 3 bases to trimming and J lost 11 bases; unmatched junction nucleotides: 5. This CDR3 is built from 12 residues. The DNA for the CDR3 is TGTGCCAGCAGCTTGGACAGGGCCAAGGCTTTCTTT. This codes for CASSLDRAKAFF.

The rearrangement joins TRBV4-1 to TRBJ1-2; possible D gene TRBD1, 5 bases. Germline CDR1 is MGHRA and CDR2 is YSYEKL. V shed 1 base and J shed 8 bases, with 14 bases lying between them. The CDR3 totals 14 residues. The CDR3 loop reads CASSQAPPGDGYTF. The CDR3 DNA follows: TGCGCCAGCAGCCAAGCCCCCCCGGGGGACGGCTACACCTTC.

The J gene is TRBJ2-7, the V gene TRBV5-3; D might be TRBD2 (6 bases). TRBV5-3 is labeled an ORF, and its function is uncertain. This CDR3 has 13 residues. The V end was cut by 4 bases, the J end by 2 bases, with 10 bases between. CDR3 nucleotides: TGTGCCAGAAGCATCACGGGGGCCTACGAGCAGTACTTC. It codes for CARSITGAYEQYF.

The chain combines TRBV7-2 with TRBJ2-2, with D perhaps matching TRBD2 (5 bases). Per germline, CDR1 SGHTA and CDR2 FQGNSA. The CDR3 length is 15 residues. V was shortened by 1 base and J by 5 bases, with 11 bases between the two germline ends. CDR3: CASSLGGFKTGELFF. CDR3 bases: TGTGCCAGCAGCTTAGGAGGGTTTAAGACCGGGGAGCTGTTTTTT. Full variable domain (outside the CDR3, taken from reference TRBV7-2 and TRBJ2-2): GAGVSQSPSNKVTEKGKDVELRCDPISGHTALYWYRQSLGQGLEFLIYFQGNSAPDKSGLPSDRFSAERTGGSVSTLTIQRTQQEDSAVYLCASSLGGFKTGELFFGEGSRLTVL.

The rearrangement uses TRBV3-1 (or the pseudogene TRBV3-2) and TRBJ1-4; TRBD1 might be the D (5 bases). V was pared by 2 bases and J by 8 bases, with 18 bases between. Germline CDR1 is LGHDT and CDR2 is YNNKEL (reference sequence). This CDR3 has 16 residues. The CDR3 nucleotides are TGTGCCAGCAGCCAATCTGCGGGGACCTACGGGGAAAAACTGTTTTTT. Amino acids: CASSQSAGTYGEKLFF.

The rearrangement joins TRBV25-1 to TRBJ2-1; 8 nucleotides align to TRBD2. The germline gives CDR1 MGHDK, CDR2 SYGVNS. CDR3 size: 14 residues. V lost 6 bases, J lost 7 bases, and 8 bases stayed unmatched. The CDR3 sequence: CASRSAGGKNEQFF. The DNA of the CDR3 is TGTGCCAGCAGATCCGCGGGGGGTAAGAATGAGCAGTTCTTC.

The CDR3 is CAWSPGLAGGGEQFF. The CDR3 DNA reads TGTGCCTGGAGTCCCGGACTAGCGGGGGGTGGTGAGCAGTTCTTC. This chain connects TRBV30 to TRBJ2-1; 14 bases map to TRBD2. Germline CDR1 GTSNPN, CDR2 SVGIG (reference sequence). V was clipped by 2 bases and J by 9 bases; unmatched bases: 6. The CDR3 spans 15 residues.

This clone was seen once. The rearrangement joins TRBV12-2 to TRBJ1-4; TRBD1, the table's D call, lacks a check against the DNA. TRBV12-2 is a pseudogene segment. The CDR3 sequence is 16 residues long. CDR3 sequence reads: CASRWIARQGGEKLFF. The CDR3 coding sequence is TGTGCAAGTCGCTGGATAGCCCGACAGGGAGGTGAAAAACTGTTTTTT.

This clone was observed a single time. The rearrangement joins TRBV19 to TRBJ2-3; 13 bases are a match to TRBD2. The CDR3 sequence is 17 residues long. V gave up 5 bases and J gave up 3 bases; unmatched junction bases: 8. The germline CDR1 and CDR2 sequences are LNHDA and SQIVND (reference sequence). The CDR3 nucleotides are TGTGCCAGTAGTGCCGGGACTAGCGGGGCCCGGACAGATACGCAGTATTTT. Its translation: CASSAGTSGARTDTQYF.

This chain joins TRBV7-9 and TRBJ1-2; tentatively, D is TRBD1 (6 bases). The CDR3 covers 15 residues. Germline CDR1 reads SEHNR; CDR2 reads FQNEAQ (reference sequence). Trimming took off 1 base at V and 3 bases at J, with 12 bases between the two ends. The CDR3 DNA follows: TGTGCCAGCAGCTTAGGACAGGCGGATCACTATGGCTACACCTTC. This encodes CASSLGQADHYGYTF.

The chain recombines TRBV11-2 with TRBJ2-5; 9 bases line up with TRBD1. The trim removed 3 bases at V and 2 bases at J, leaving 1 base unmatched. This CDR3 is built from 14 residues. Germline assignment: CDR1 SGHAT and CDR2 FQNNGV. CDR3 loop: CASSLTGGQETQYF. CDR3 nucleotides: TGTGCCAGCAGCTTGACAGGGGGACAAGAGACCCAGTACTTC.

The chain combines TRBV24-1 with TRBJ2-5; D gene ambiguous. The germline V and J ends were trimmed by 3 bases and 5 bases, with 9 bases remaining between them. Germline CDR1 is KGHDR and CDR2 is SFDVKD. The CDR3 covers 13 residues. CDR3 protein: CATSDVARETQYF. In DNA, the CDR3 is TGTGCCACCAGTGATGTAGCCAGGGAGACCCAGTACTTC.

The rearrangement links TRBV19 to TRBJ2-3; D unresolved. The CDR3 is 15 residues long. V was clipped by 3 bases and J by 2 bases, with 12 bases between them. The germline V gene has CDR1 LNHDA and CDR2 SQIVND (reference sequence). The CDR3, as DNA: TGTGCCAGTAGTATCCGACCGGGCACCACAGATACGCAGTATTTT. It translates to CASSIRPGTTDTQYF.

Ten or more counts support this clone. V usage is TRBV6-5 and J usage is TRBJ1-5; no clear D gene. Per the germline V gene, CDR1 is MNHEY and CDR2 is SVGAGI. This CDR3 spans 14 amino acids. Trimming removed 3 bases at V and 3 bases at J, with 9 bases between. CDR3: CASSYAQSNQPQHF. Here the CDR3 DNA reads TGTGCCAGCAGTTATGCACAGTCCAATCAGCCCCAGCATTTT.

The chain uses TRBV3-1 (or the pseudogene TRBV3-2) and TRBJ1-2; weak D call: TRBD1 (5 bases). This CDR3 spans 14 amino acids. V was cut by 5 bases and J by 3 bases, with 13 bases left in between. The germline gives CDR1 LGHDT, CDR2 YNNKEL (reference sequence). The CDR3 sequence is CASSYASGDYGYTF. The CDR3 DNA reads TGTGCCAGCAGCTACGCATCGGGGGACTATGGCTACACCTTC.

The V gene is TRBV9, the J gene TRBJ2-1, with a tentative D call TRBD2 (6 bases). The CDR3 contains 17 residues. The germline V gene has CDR1 SGDLS and CDR2 YYNGEE. Trimming shortened V by 2 bases and J by 6 bases, and 21 bases separated the two germline ends. The CDR3 region is CASSVTDYPPVGNEQFF. The CDR3 DNA follows: TGTGCCAGCAGCGTTACGGACTACCCCCCTGTTGGCAATGAGCAGTTCTTC.

This rearrangement joins TRBV7-9 to TRBJ1-2; D is uncertain. CDR1 is SEHNR and CDR2 is FQNEAQ in the germline V gene (reference sequence). CDR3 length equals 17 residues. The V end was cut by 5 bases, the J end by 4 bases, with 23 bases between. For the CDR3, the DNA is TGTGCCAGCAGCCCTACTCCCGTGGTAACCTTTCTCTATGGCTACACCTTC. Translating it yields CASSPTPVVTFLYGYTF.

This clone has just one count. J is TRBJ1-4 and V is TRBV28; 9 nucleotides line up with TRBD1. Losses at the gene ends were 4 bases for V and 8 bases for J; bases not matched to a gene: 8. Germline loops: CDR1 MDHEN, CDR2 SYDVKM. The CDR3 length is 15 residues. DNA of the CDR3: TGTGCCAGCAGTTCGACCGGGACAGGGCGCGAAAAACTGTTTTTT. This gives the protein CASSSTGTGREKLFF.

The CDR3 here is CASSLKGRIGEKLFF. The DNA of the CDR3 is TGTGCCAGCAGTTTAAAGGGGCGGATCGGTGAAAAACTGTTTTTT. The genes are TRBV27 and TRBJ1-4, with a weak D call TRBD1 (5 bases). This CDR3 comprises 15 residues. Trimming took off 2 bases at V and 7 bases at J, with 14 bases between the two ends. CDR1 and CDR2 from the germline V gene are MNHEY and SMNVEV (reference sequence).

This chain uses TRBV5-8 with TRBJ2-7; D call uncertain. The CDR3 has 13 residues. Germline V lookup: CDR1 SGHTS, CDR2 YDEGEE. The V gene lost 3 bases and the J gene lost 5 bases, with 12 bases spanning the gap. CDR3 amino acids: CASSSTLIDEQYF. The CDR3 nucleotides are TGTGCCAGCAGCTCCACCCTGATCGACGAGCAGTACTTC.

The gene calls are TRBV30 and TRBJ1-5; TRBD1 matches at 9 bases. The V gene end was trimmed by 1 base and the J gene end by 7 bases; junction bases not matched to a gene: 5. CDR3 length: 14 residues. Germline CDR1 is GTSNPN and CDR2 is SVGIG (reference sequence). The CDR3 sequence is CAWSGGQGDQPQHF. CDR3 sequence (DNA): TGTGCCTGGAGTGGGGGACAGGGAGACCAGCCCCAGCATTTT.

The V gene is TRBV19, the J gene TRBJ2-3; D possibly corresponds to TRBD2 (5 bases). This CDR3 is built from 12 residues. V dropped 1 base and J dropped 10 bases, with 9 bases sitting between them. CDR1 LNHDA and CDR2 SQIVND come from the germline V gene (reference sequence). The CDR3 DNA sequence: TGTGCCAGTAGTATAGTAGGAGGAGCGCAGTATTTT. Translating it yields CASSIVGGAQYF.